Below are 17 T cell receptor beta chains sequenced from a single sample in a study of STAT5B mutations in CD4+ large granular lymphocyte leukemia. The protocol was immunoSEQ multiplex PCR, while the TCRdb copy is restricted to in-frame clones and leaves out a portion. The sample has about 40,000 clones; 81% are singletons. Source material: CD4+ T cells from blood buffy coats. These receptors came from a human donor in good health.

CDR3 region: CASSEGRPAGNHNQPQHF. The CDR3 DNA reads as TGTGCCAGCAGTGAAGGTAGACCGGCCGGGAACCATAATCAGCCCCAGCATTTT. V and J are TRBV6-1 and TRBJ1-5, with no clear D. This CDR3 comprises 18 residues. Trimming left V 1 base short and J 4 bases short, with 20 bases between. Germline values: CDR1 MNHNS, CDR2 SASEGT.

This sequence joins TRBV2 and TRBJ2-7; no firm D call. The V end was cut by 6 bases, the J end by 3 bases, with 6 bases between. The CDR3 covers 11 residues. The germline CDR1 and CDR2 sequences are SNHLY and FYNNEI. CDR3 in amino acids: CASRQRYEQYF. The CDR3 nucleotides read TGTGCCAGCAGACAGCGCTACGAGCAGTACTTC.

This rearrangement joins TRBV7-2 to TRBJ2-7, with 11 bases matching TRBD2. Trimming removed 5 bases from V and 4 bases from J; junction bases left unmatched: 7. The CDR3 runs to 15 residues. The germline CDR1 and CDR2 sequences are SGHTA and FQGNSA. CDR3 loop: CASSLAGTSGYEQYF. DNA of the CDR3: TGTGCCAGCAGCCTGGCCGGGACTAGCGGATACGAGCAGTACTTC.

The V call is TRBV20-1, the J call TRBJ2-7; unclear D gene. Germline CDR1 reads DFQATT; CDR2 reads SNEGSKA (reference sequence). This CDR3 is 11 amino acids long. V lost 6 bases and J lost 3, with 9 bases in between. The CDR3 nucleotides read TGCAGTGCGGTGGATAACTACGAGCAGTACTTC. Translation gives CSAVDNYEQYF.

The chain links TRBV30 to TRBJ1-1; D is undetermined. V was trimmed by 0 bases and J by 1 base, leaving 9 bases between them. The CDR3 runs 14 residues. Per germline, CDR1 GTSNPN and CDR2 SVGIG (reference sequence). Here the CDR3 DNA reads TGTGCCTGGAGTGTCTTGACTCCGAACACTGAAGCTTTCTTT. Protein sequence: CAWSVLTPNTEAFF.

This chain connects TRBV6-6 to TRBJ1-5; D ambiguous. The CDR3 extends over 13 amino acids. Germline loops: CDR1 MNHNY, CDR2 SVGAGI (reference sequence). The V gene lost 5 bases and the J gene lost 7 bases, with 12 bases spanning the gap. The CDR3, as DNA: TGTGCCAGCAGTACCGACACGGGGCAGCCCCAGCATTTT. Translated, it gives CASSTDTGQPQHF.

The chain uses TRBV25-1 and TRBJ2-7; D might be TRBD2 (5 bases). The CDR3 is 15 amino acids. Germline lookup yields CDR1 MGHDK and CDR2 SYGVNS. With 8 bases removed from V and 5 bases from J, the gap between germline ends came to 22 bases. For the CDR3, the DNA is TGTGCCAGCGCCCCCGTGGGAGCGTGGCGGAACGAGCAGTACTTC. It codes for CASAPVGAWRNEQYF.

The rearrangement joins TRBV7-2 to TRBJ1-2; D not certain. The ends were cut back, 1 base at V and 4 bases at J, with 10 bases in the middle. The CDR3 spans 14 residues. The germline V gene has CDR1 SGHTA and CDR2 FQGNSA. In nucleotides, the CDR3 is TGTGCCAGCAGCTTAGTACGGCTGGGCTATGGCTACACCTTC. It codes for CASSLVRLGYGYTF.

This clone occurred once. The chain links TRBV7-9 to TRBJ2-7; the D is unclear. The CDR3 runs to 12 residues. With 2 bases removed from V and 5 bases from J, the gap between germline ends came to 7 bases. Germline V lookup: CDR1 SEHNR, CDR2 FQNEAQ (reference sequence). In DNA, the CDR3 is TGTGCCAGCAGCTTACACGGAAACGAGCAGTACTTC. Its protein is CASSLHGNEQYF.

The table lists this clone with a few counts. The J gene is TRBJ2-7, the V gene TRBV5-4, with D possibly TRBD2 on 6 matching bases. V was pared by 4 bases and J by 7 bases, with 15 bases between. This CDR3 comprises 13 residues. CDR1 and CDR2 from the germline V gene are SGHNT and YYREEE (reference sequence). In DNA, the CDR3 is TGTGCCAGCAGCCCCTGGGACTCCCAGGAGCAGTACTTC. It encodes CASSPWDSQEQYF.

This clone was seen more than once but under ten times. The chain joins TRBV10-3 to TRBJ1-6; 10 bases map to TRBD1. The V segment lost 2 bases and the J segment 8 bases; nucleotides outside the gene matches: 3. The CDR3 is 15 residues long. Germline V gene sequence: CDR1 ENHRY, CDR2 SYGVKD. CDR3 bases: TGTGCCATCAGTGAGCGGGACAGGGGAGATTCACCCCTCCACTTT. Translation gives CAISERDRGDSPLHF.

Only one count was recorded for this clone. J is TRBJ2-3 and V is TRBV5-1; D may be TRBD2 (6 bases). V was pared by 0 bases and J by 0 bases, with 14 bases between. This CDR3 is built from 17 residues. CDR1 and CDR2 (germline): SGHRS, YFSETQ. The CDR3 is CASSLAQGGASTDTQYF. DNA for the CDR3: TGCGCCAGCAGCTTGGCCCAGGGAGGAGCAAGCACAGATACGCAGTATTTT.

This sequence joins TRBV13 and TRBJ2-7; D perhaps matches TRBD1 (6 bases). The V gene's germline CDR1 is PRHDT and CDR2 FYEKMQ (reference sequence). With 3 bases removed from V and 2 bases from J, the gap between germline ends came to 8 bases. The CDR3 has 13 residues. The CDR3 sequence is CASSLTGPYEQYF. The DNA for the CDR3 is TGTGCCAGCAGCTTGACAGGACCCTACGAGCAGTACTTC.

This clone was found once. This sequence joins TRBV5-1 and TRBJ2-3; TRBD2 matches 13 bases. Germline V lookup: CDR1 SGHRS, CDR2 YFSETQ. Trimming cost V 3 bases and J 4 bases; bases outside gene matches: 8. There are 17 residues in the CDR3. CDR3 in amino acids: CASSSWTSGSRSDTQYF. The CDR3 DNA is TGCGCCAGCAGCTCTTGGACTAGCGGGAGTAGGTCAGATACGCAGTATTTT.

The V and J genes are TRBV2 and TRBJ2-2, with D hard to call. The CDR3 has 19 residues. In germline, CDR1 is SNHLY, CDR2 FYNNEI. V lost 2 bases, J lost 0 bases, and 19 bases lay in between. The CDR3: CASSESVEFERANTGELFF. DNA for the CDR3: TGTGCCAGCAGTGAAAGCGTAGAGTTCGAGCGCGCGAACACCGGGGAGCTGTTTTTT.

CDR3 sequence reads: CASSPQTGGSNQPQHF. CDR3 sequence (DNA): TGTGCCAGCTCACCTCAGACAGGGGGAAGCAATCAGCCCCAGCATTTT. The chain employs TRBV18 and TRBJ1-5; TRBD1 matches at 9 bases. Unmatched junction bases numbered 4, after V lost 3 bases and J lost 1 base. The CDR3 loop spans 16 amino acids. Germline-derived CDR1 and CDR2 are KGHSH and LQKENI.

In this sample, this clone turned up once. The J gene is TRBJ1-4, the V gene TRBV11-2; TRBD1 might be the D (5 bases). The V gene's germline CDR1 is SGHAT and CDR2 FQNNGV. V lost 5 bases and J lost 5, with 15 bases in between. This CDR3 comprises 15 residues. The CDR3 is CASSTRAWGNEKLFF. The DNA for the CDR3 is TGTGCCAGCAGCACAAGGGCCTGGGGGAATGAAAAACTGTTTTTT.